This T cell receptor beta chain originates from a study of blood T cell repertoires in COVID-19. Study in general: The study drew acute and convalescent COVID-19 samples from the United States, Italy and Spain. The analysed material was cDNA or gDNA that came from T cells, B-cell-depleted T cells, or PBMCs.

Original data processing: Cell counts per sample came from amplifying reference gene primers. Sequencing was performed with immunoSEQ multiplex PCR; in TCRdb, only in-frame clones are kept and a portion is missing. The V and J calls and clone size come from that table; D and trimming were worked out from the DNA. The repertoire holds about 210,000 clones, about nine tenths seen once, with under 13% in the top ten. Donors were grouped by their self-reported clinical history. The TCR comes from a man aged 18 to 29 with acute COVID-19. The sample comprised PBMCs or T cells enriched from blood (not recorded which).

CDR3 region: CASSQQVAGVYEQYF. The CDR3 nucleotides are TGTGCCAGCAGCCAACAAGTAGCGGGGGTCTACGAGCAGTACTTC. This chain joins TRBV14 and TRBJ2-7; 9 bases are a match to TRBD2. Trimming removed 2 bases from V and 3 bases from J; junction bases left unmatched: 5. The germline V gene has CDR1 SGHDN and CDR2 FVKESK. The CDR3 has 15 amino acids.